This T cell receptor (beta chain) was obtained from a study of graft-versus-host responses after intestinal transplantation. The CDR3 is 18 residues long. The J segment lost 4 bases and the V segment lost 0 bases, leaving 12 bases of the junction unmatched. The repertoire was sequenced with immunoSEQ multiplex PCR; TCRdb's copy has only in-frame clones and lacks some. The table lists 80,000 to 100,000 clones, roughly nine tenths of them singletons. In the case of this clone: Its antigen is not identified.

The rearrangement joins TRBV23-1 to TRBJ1-3; 7 positions match TRBD1. TRBV23-1 is marked as an open reading frame, function uncertain. Source: unstimulated CD4+ T cells sorted from spleen or lymph node cells, taken before intestinal transplant. The receptor comes from a human donor who received an intestinal transplant. This CDR3 is CASSQSRPGQRRGNTIYF. The CDR3 bases are TGCGCCAGCAGTCAATCCCGACCGGGACAGAGGAGAGGAAACACCATATATTTT.